This T cell receptor beta chain was found in a study of blood T cell repertoires in COVID-19. About the study: PBMCs, B-cell-depleted T cells, or T cells provided the cDNA or gDNA that made up the material.

Seattle participants joined during active infection and were tracked over time. Trimming cost V 2 bases and J 0 bases, with 14 bases left between them. This CDR3 spans 17 amino acids. Germline V lookup: CDR1 MGHRA, CDR2 YSYEKL. Original handling: Scientists estimated how many nucleated cells there were by amplifying reference gene primers. The data were produced by immunoSEQ multiplex PCR, yet TCRdb's version contains in-frame clones alone and is incomplete. The V and J calls and the clone size are those of that table, but D and trimming were determined from the DNA. The sample contains almost 400,000 clones, around 87% of which appear only once.

The material sequenced was peripheral blood. The clonotype comes from a woman aged 55-75 years with COVID-19, enrolled during active disease. The V gene is TRBV4-1, the J gene TRBJ2-1; possible D gene TRBD2, 6 bases. CDR3 protein: CASSQPHAGNSYNEQFF. CDR3 DNA sequence: TGCGCCAGCAGCCAACCTCACGCGGGAAACTCCTACAATGAGCAGTTCTTC.